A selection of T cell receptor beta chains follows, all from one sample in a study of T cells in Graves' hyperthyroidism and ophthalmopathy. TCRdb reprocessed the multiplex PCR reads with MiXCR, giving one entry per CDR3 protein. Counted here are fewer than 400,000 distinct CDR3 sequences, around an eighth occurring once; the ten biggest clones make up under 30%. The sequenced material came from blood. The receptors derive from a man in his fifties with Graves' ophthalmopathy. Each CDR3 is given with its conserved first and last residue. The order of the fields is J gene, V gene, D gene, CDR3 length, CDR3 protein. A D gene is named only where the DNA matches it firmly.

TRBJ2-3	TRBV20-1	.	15	CSARDLRGGTDTQYF
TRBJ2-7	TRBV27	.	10	CASGHYEQYF
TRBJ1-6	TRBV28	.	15	CASSPLGSYNSPLHF
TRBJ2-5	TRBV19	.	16	CASSIVGGGAGETQYF
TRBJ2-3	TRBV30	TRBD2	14	CAWGTSGMVDTQYF
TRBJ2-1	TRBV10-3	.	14	CAAGLASSYNEQFF
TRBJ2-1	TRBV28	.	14	CASSFTPQLNEQFF
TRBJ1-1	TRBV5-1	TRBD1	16	CASSPLQGARSSEAFF
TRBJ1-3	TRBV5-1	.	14	CASSPQGFGNTIYF
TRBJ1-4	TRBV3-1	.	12	CASSRTNEKLFF
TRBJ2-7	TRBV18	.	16	CASSPSNLQTTYEQYF
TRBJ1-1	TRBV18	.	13	CASSPGRDTEAFF
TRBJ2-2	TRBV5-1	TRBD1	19	CASSFFRQGANTNTGELFF
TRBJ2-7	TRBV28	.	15	CASSFRASGDYEQYF
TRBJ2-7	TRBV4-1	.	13	CASSKSPSYEQYF
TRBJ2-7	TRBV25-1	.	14	CASSDSGAQYEQYF
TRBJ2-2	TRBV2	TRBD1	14	CASWDRGDTGELFF
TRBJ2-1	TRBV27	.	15	CASSLRTNSYNEQFF
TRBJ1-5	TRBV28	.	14	CASSLGRGGQPQHF
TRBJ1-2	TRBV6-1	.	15	CASSEGTAGVYGYTF